The 30 T cell receptor beta chains given below trace back to one sample, sequenced in a study of CD4 T cells in relation to SARS-CoV-2 and coronaviruses. Some clones are missing from TCRdb's copy, which holds only in-frame ones; the method was immunoSEQ multiplex PCR. The sample carries tens of thousands of clones, under 80% recorded once. Their antigens are not known. Unexposed donor CD4+ T cells date from about 2011-2018, before the COVID-19 pandemic. After more than eight days of culture, CD4+ T cells were isolated. Sequenced input: CD4+ T cells from PBMCs, cultured in vitro. Receptor source: a human donor in good health.

The rearrangement uses TRBV27 and TRBJ1-2; D call uncertain. The CDR3 extends over 13 amino acids. The V and J ends lost 1 base and 8 bases respectively, with 11 bases between them. Germline CDR1 is MNHEY and CDR2 is SMNVEV (reference sequence). CDR3 residues: CASSLWGGLGYTF. The CDR3 DNA sequence: TGTGCCAGCAGTTTATGGGGAGGGCTGGGCTACACCTTC.

The V and J genes are TRBV19 and TRBJ2-3; 12 nucleotides align to TRBD1. Germline V CDR1 and CDR2: LNHDA, SQIVND (reference sequence). J gave up 8 bases and V 3 bases, and 9 bases lay outside the gene matches. This CDR3 contains 16 residues. The CDR3 reads CASSMLGQGAEGTQYF. DNA of the CDR3: TGTGCCAGTAGTATGCTGGGACAGGGGGCGGAGGGTACGCAGTATTTT. The variable domain in full, completed from reference TRBV19 and TRBJ2-3, reads DGGITQSPKYLFRKEGQNVTLSCEQNLNHDAMYWYRQDPGQGLRLIYYSQIVNDFQKGDIAEGYSVSREKKESFPLTVTSAQKNPTAFYLCASSMLGQGAEGTQYFGPGTRLTVL.

The CDR3 loop reads CASSPWTSGGADTQYF. The CDR3 nucleotides read TGTGCCAGCAGCCCCTGGACTAGCGGGGGGGCAGATACGCAGTATTTT. This chain uses TRBV7-6 with TRBJ2-3, with TRBD2 identical over 15 bases. The V gene's germline CDR1 is SGHVS and CDR2 FNYEAQ. The junction had 4 bases not matched to a gene; V was cut back by 5 bases and J by 4 bases. This CDR3 has 16 residues.

The gene calls are TRBV11-3 and TRBJ2-4; 9 bases fit TRBD1. J was trimmed by 4 bases and V by 5 bases; bases with no gene match: 9. Germline lookup yields CDR1 SGHNT and CDR2 YENEEA. The CDR3 is 16 residues long. This CDR3 is CASSPGPGTGKNIQYF. The CDR3, as DNA: TGTGCCAGCAGCCCGGGGCCCGGGACAGGGAAAAACATTCAGTACTTC.

V usage is TRBV5-1 and J usage is TRBJ1-5, with unresolved D. The CDR3 is 15 residues long. Germline CDR1 reads SGHRS; CDR2 reads YFSETQ. V was clipped by 0 bases and J by 6 bases, with 13 bases between them. The CDR3 loop reads CASSLAGEAGQPQHF. The CDR3 region has the DNA TGCGCCAGCAGCTTGGCCGGGGAGGCTGGTCAGCCCCAGCATTTT.

The rearrangement uses TRBV6-5 and TRBJ2-3, with 8 positions matching TRBD2. CDR3 length equals 15 residues. Germline-derived CDR1 and CDR2 are MNHEY and SVGAGI. J gave up 3 bases and V 3 bases, and 5 bases lay outside the gene matches. The CDR3 coding sequence is TGTGCCAGCAGTTATTGGCGGGAGGTTACAGATACGCAGTATTTT. Translation gives CASSYWREVTDTQYF.

This clone came up once. V gene TRBV5-1 combines with J gene TRBJ2-6, with 9 bases lining up with TRBD1. The ends lost 4 bases at V and 0 bases at J; junction bases unmatched: 14. This CDR3 is built from 20 residues. The V gene's germline CDR1 is SGHRS and CDR2 YFSETQ. This CDR3 reads CASSPRDRATSYSGANVLTF. In nucleotides, the CDR3 is TGCGCCAGCAGCCCCAGGGACAGGGCGACTTCCTACTCTGGGGCCAACGTCCTGACTTTC.

Here the CDR3 reads CASDRDSSYEQYF. CDR3 in DNA: TGTGCCAGCGACCGGGACAGCTCCTACGAGCAGTACTTC. The rearrangement links TRBV6-5 to TRBJ2-7; TRBD1 matches at 7 bases. This CDR3 is built from 13 residues. The V segment lost 8 bases and the J segment 0 bases; nucleotides outside the gene matches: 4. The germline gives CDR1 MNHEY, CDR2 SVGAGI.

This clone was seen only a few times. The CDR3 spells CASRRGDSNQPQHF. The DNA for the CDR3 is TGTGCCAGCAGGCGGGGAGATAGCAATCAGCCCCAGCATTTT. The rearrangement links TRBV6-5 to TRBJ1-5; D unclear. CDR1 and CDR2 (germline): MNHEY, SVGAGI. V shed 6 bases and J shed 0 bases, with 9 bases lying between them. The CDR3 covers 14 residues.

This clone was counted between two and nine times. The chain recombines TRBV5-1 with TRBJ1-1, with 11 bases identical to TRBD1. Germline trimming cut 6 bases from V and 4 bases from J; bases unmatched to any gene: 5. Germline V gene data show CDR1 as SGHRS and CDR2 as YFSETQ. CDR3 length equals 14 residues. The DNA for the CDR3 is TGCGCCAGCAACCCCGGGACAGGGGGCACTGAAGCTTTCTTT. It translates to CASNPGTGGTEAFF.

V usage is TRBV20-1 and J usage is TRBJ2-5; no firm D call. The CDR3 runs to 11 residues. Trimming removed 6 bases at V and 2 bases at J, with 7 bases between. The germline gives CDR1 DFQATT, CDR2 SNEGSKA (reference sequence). This CDR3 is CSAIIQETQYF. The CDR3 DNA reads as TGCAGTGCAATAATACAAGAGACCCAGTACTTC.

This chain joins TRBV18 and TRBJ2-7; 8 positions match TRBD2. Per germline, CDR1 KGHSH and CDR2 LQKENI. This CDR3 region has 14 residues. The V segment lost 2 bases and the J segment 6 bases; nucleotides outside the gene matches: 6. The CDR3 DNA sequence: TGTGCCAGCTCACCAGCGGGGGGTTTGGGCGAGCAGTACTTC. It is translated as CASSPAGGLGEQYF.

The genes are TRBV6-5 and TRBJ1-6, with 8 bases identical to TRBD1. The V segment lost 2 bases and the J segment 5 bases; nucleotides outside the gene matches: 2. The CDR3 runs 15 residues. Germline values: CDR1 MNHEY, CDR2 SVGAGI. CDR3 DNA: TGTGCCAGCAGTTACGACAGGGGCAATAATTCACCCCTCCACTTT. Protein product: CASSYDRGNNSPLHF.

The J gene is TRBJ2-1, the V gene TRBV11-3; D unresolved. V was cut by 5 bases and J by 4 bases, with 18 bases left in between. Germline V CDR1 and CDR2: SGHNT, YENEEA. The CDR3 loop spans 16 amino acids. The CDR3 loop is CASSPAGTQPYNEQFF. The DNA for the CDR3 is TGTGCCAGCAGCCCCGCCGGCACACAACCGTACAATGAGCAGTTCTTC.

The V and J genes are TRBV18 and TRBJ2-7, with TRBD1 matching over 9 bases. Germline loops: CDR1 KGHSH, CDR2 LQKENI. The J segment lost 6 bases and the V segment lost 6 bases, leaving 9 bases of the junction unmatched. This CDR3 is built from 14 residues. CDR3 residues: CASSRGTGMAEQYF. CDR3 sequence (DNA): TGTGCCAGCTCCCGAGGGACAGGGATGGCCGAGCAGTACTTC. Combining the CDR3 with reference TRBV18 and TRBJ2-7 gives the whole variable domain NAGVMQNPRHLVRRRGQEARLRCSPMKGHSHVYWYRQLPEEGLKFMVYLQKENIIDESGMPKERFSAEFPKEGPSILRIQQVVRGDSAAYFCASSRGTGMAEQYFGPGTRLTVT.

The chain carries TRBV19 and TRBJ2-1; no clear D gene. The V gene's germline CDR1 is LNHDA and CDR2 SQIVND (reference sequence). Trimming took 1 base from V and 5 from J, leaving 6 bases between them. The CDR3 totals 13 residues. CDR3 sequence (DNA): TGTGCCAGTAGTATAGCAGCCAACAATGAGCAGTTCTTC. This sequence encodes CASSIAANNEQFF.

V usage is TRBV27 and J usage is TRBJ1-6, with D uncertain. Trimming pared 0 bases from V and 7 bases from J, leaving 13 bases between. The CDR3 consists of 16 residues. Germline V CDR1 and CDR2: MNHEY, SMNVEV (reference sequence). Written as DNA, the CDR3 is TGTGCCAGCAGTTTATCAGGGCCAAAAGGGAATTCACCCCTCCACTTT. Translating gives CASSLSGPKGNSPLHF.

This clone turned up a few times. J is TRBJ2-1 and V is TRBV3-1 (or the pseudogene TRBV3-2); maybe TRBD1 (6 bases). Trimming removed 3 bases from V and 10 bases from J, with 16 bases in between. The germline V gene has CDR1 LGHDT and CDR2 YNNKEL (reference sequence). The CDR3 is 14 residues long. The CDR3 DNA follows: TGTGCCAGCAGCCAGCCGACAGGACGGCAAGAGCAGTTCTTC. It codes for CASSQPTGRQEQFF.

This chain links TRBV6-5 with TRBJ1-2; tentative D call: TRBD1 (6 bases). CDR3 size: 14 residues. Per germline, CDR1 MNHEY and CDR2 SVGAGI. Trimming removed 6 bases at V and 3 bases at J, with 14 bases between. The CDR3 bases are TGTGCCAGCAGACCGGACAGATCTCACTATGGCTACACCTTC. It yields the protein CASRPDRSHYGYTF.

This rearrangement joins TRBV4-1 to TRBJ1-1; no clear D. Trimming stripped 1 base from V and 4 bases from J, with 10 bases between. CDR1 is MGHRA, CDR2 YSYEKL, per germline. The CDR3 spans 14 residues. The CDR3 reads CASSQGQFGTEAFF. Written as DNA, the CDR3 is TGCGCCAGCAGCCAAGGGCAGTTTGGCACTGAAGCTTTCTTT.

This clone was detected only a few times. The CDR3 sequence is CASSIKMWTSGRRFRNEQFF. The CDR3 nucleotides read TGTGCCAGCAGCATAAAGATGTGGACTAGCGGGAGGAGGTTTAGGAATGAGCAGTTCTTC. V gene TRBV7-9 combines with J gene TRBJ2-1, with 14 positions matching TRBD2. V was pared by 5 bases and J by 7 bases, with 19 bases of the junction left unmatched. The germline V gene has CDR1 SEHNR and CDR2 FQNEAQ (reference sequence). This CDR3 contains 20 residues.

This clone appeared a few times. This chain links TRBV11-2 with TRBJ2-7; D ambiguous. This CDR3 contains 12 residues. Per germline, CDR1 SGHAT and CDR2 FQNNGV. V was clipped by 4 bases and J by 0 bases, with 4 bases between them. CDR3 coding DNA: TGTGCCAGCAGCTCTATCTCCTACGAGCAGTACTTC. It codes for CASSSISYEQYF.

This clone occurred once. The chain couples TRBV19 to TRBJ2-3; 7 positions agree with TRBD2. The trim removed 5 bases at V and 2 bases at J, leaving 7 bases unmatched. Germline V gene sequence: CDR1 LNHDA, CDR2 SQIVND (reference sequence). This CDR3 has 15 residues. For the CDR3, the DNA is TGTGCCAGTAGTGGCCTGGGGGGGACCACAGATACGCAGTATTTT. This encodes CASSGLGGTTDTQYF.

The genes are TRBV11-2 and TRBJ2-1; D perhaps matches TRBD2 (5 bases). The germline V gene has CDR1 SGHAT and CDR2 FQNNGV. The V and J ends lost 3 bases and 3 bases respectively, with 12 bases between them. The CDR3 sequence is 15 residues long. In nucleotides, the CDR3 is TGTGCCAGCAGCTTGAGGGAAACTTACTACAATGAGCAGTTCTTC. This sequence encodes CASSLRETYYNEQFF.

The J gene is TRBJ1-1, the V gene TRBV5-8, with D uncertain. CDR1 is SGHTS, CDR2 YDEGEE, per germline. CDR3 length equals 14 residues. The V gene lost 0 bases and the J gene lost 4 bases, with 10 bases spanning the gap. The CDR3 reads CASSLVPGRTEAFF. The CDR3 coding sequence is TGTGCCAGCAGCTTGGTTCCCGGTCGCACTGAAGCTTTCTTT.

The rearrangement joins TRBV29-1 to TRBJ2-1; D possibly corresponds to TRBD2 (5 bases). Germline V gene sequence: CDR1 SQVTM, CDR2 ANQGSEA. This CDR3 contains 15 residues. The V end was cut by 0 bases, the J end by 5 bases, with 14 bases between. The CDR3 sequence is CSVEEHGIRDNEQFF. In nucleotides, the CDR3 is TGCAGCGTTGAAGAACACGGGATAAGGGACAATGAGCAGTTCTTC.

The chain uses TRBV6-5 and TRBJ2-1; no clear D gene. With 5 bases removed from V and 6 bases from J, the gap between germline ends came to 5 bases. The CDR3 extends over 11 amino acids. Germline CDR1 is MNHEY and CDR2 is SVGAGI. This CDR3 is CASSTGNEQFF. The CDR3 DNA sequence: TGTGCCAGCAGTACGGGCAATGAGCAGTTCTTC.

The gene calls are TRBV10-1 and TRBJ1-1, with D uncertain. Germline V gene lookup returns CDR1 WNHNN and CDR2 SYGVQD (reference sequence). The CDR3 loop spans 14 amino acids. The V gene lost 2 bases and the J gene lost 1 base, with 8 bases spanning the gap. The CDR3: CASSENWPNTEAFF. For the CDR3, the DNA is TGCGCCAGCAGTGAGAACTGGCCGAACACTGAAGCTTTCTTT.

The chain is built from TRBV7-9 and TRBJ2-5, with unresolved D. The CDR3 is 13 residues long. Germline-derived CDR1 and CDR2 are SEHNR and FQNEAQ (reference sequence). V gave up 1 base and J gave up 1 base, with 4 bases separating them. This CDR3 reads CASSLGSQETQYF. The DNA of the CDR3 is TGTGCCAGCAGCTTAGGCAGCCAAGAGACCCAGTACTTC.

By sample fraction, this clone is medium-sized. V is TRBV5-6 and J is TRBJ1-2; D remains ambiguous. V gave up 1 base and J gave up 5 bases, with 15 bases separating them. In germline, CDR1 is SGHDT, CDR2 YYEEEE. The CDR3 sequence is 15 residues long. In DNA, the CDR3 is TGTGCCAGCAGCTTGCTTGCGGGGTTGGAATATGGCTACACCTTC. It specifies CASSLLAGLEYGYTF. The variable domain in full, completed from reference TRBV5-6 and TRBJ1-2, reads DAGVTQSPTHLIKTRGQQVTLRCSPKSGHDTVSWYQQALGQGPQFIFQYYEEEERQRGNFPDRFSGHQFPNYSSELNVNALLLGDSALYLCASSLLAGLEYGYTFGSGTRLTVV.